The present entry profiles one T cell receptor (beta chain) with its context. Its antigen is as yet unknown. This record belongs to a study of cytomegalovirus exposure and HLA in healthy donors. Overall study findings and caveats: It was shown in a later analysis that HLA-associated TCR beta chains were more clonally expanded than other, equally common chains. Generally TCR sequences proved uncommon, though certain public TCRs appeared in numerous donors. An assumption of roughly uniform sequencing depth across donors underlay the presence/absence analyses. In a later analysis, specific HLA alleles were associated with 16,000 or so TCR beta sequences at a 0.05 false discovery rate.

Researchers ran the PCR with 60 Vbeta and 13 Jbeta primers. Here immunoSEQ multiplex PCR was the method, and the copy in TCRdb shows in-frame clones only, minus some. The sample carries roughly 200,000 clones, roughly 77% recorded once. The CDR3 consists of 18 residues. Trimming took off 5 bases at V and 0 bases at J, with 20 bases between the two ends. Germline V gene data show CDR1 as PRHDT and CDR2 as FYEKMQ (reference sequence). The receptor was derived from a man aged 40-49 years in good health and CMV-seropositive. This chain links TRBV13 with TRBJ2-1; TRBD2 might be the D (6 bases). Sequencing was done on a sample of PBMCs. CDR3 nucleotide sequence: TGTGCCAGCAGCCCCCGCCCCTCTAGCGCAAGCTCCTACAATGAGCAGTTCTTC. Protein sequence: CASSPRPSSASSYNEQFF.